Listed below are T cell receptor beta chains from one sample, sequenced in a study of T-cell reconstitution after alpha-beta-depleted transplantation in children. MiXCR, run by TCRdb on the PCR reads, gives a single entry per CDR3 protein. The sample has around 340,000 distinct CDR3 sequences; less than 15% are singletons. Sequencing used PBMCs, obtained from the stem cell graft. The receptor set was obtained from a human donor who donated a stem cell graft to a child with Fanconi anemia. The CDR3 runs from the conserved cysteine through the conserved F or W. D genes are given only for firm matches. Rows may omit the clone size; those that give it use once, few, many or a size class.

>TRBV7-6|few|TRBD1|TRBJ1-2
TGTGCCATCCACTCCCTGGAAGGGGGCTCGAGTGGCTACACCTTC
CAIHSLEGGSSGYTF
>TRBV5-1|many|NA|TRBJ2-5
TGCGCCAGCAGCTTTGCAGCTCAAGAGACCCAGTACTTC
CASSFAAQETQYF
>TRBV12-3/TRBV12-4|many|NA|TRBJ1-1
TGTGCCAGCAGTTTACACAGAGACACTGAAGCTTTCTTT
CASSLHRDTEAFF
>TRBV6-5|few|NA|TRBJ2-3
TGTGCCAGCAGTTACTCGAATGGGGGGCCGCCAGATACGCAGTATTTT
CASSYSNGGPPDTQYF
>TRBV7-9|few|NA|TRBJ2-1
TGTGCCAGCAGCCCCGGGCAGGTTGCCTACAATGAGCAGTTCTTC
CASSPGQVAYNEQFF
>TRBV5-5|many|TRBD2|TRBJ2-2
TGTGCCAGCAGCTCCGGGTGGACTAGCGGGGGAGTGACCGGGGAGCTGTTTTTT
CASSSGWTSGGVTGELFF
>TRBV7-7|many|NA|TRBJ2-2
TGTGCTAGCAGCTTAGATTTTCTCGGGACGAACACCGGGGAGCTGTTTTTT
CASSLDFLGTNTGELFF
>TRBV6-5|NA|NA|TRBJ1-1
TGTGCCAGCAGTCAGGGCCGAAACGCTTTCTTT
CASSQGRNAFF
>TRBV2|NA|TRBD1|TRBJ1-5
TGTGCCAGCAGTAGGGACAGGGGGGAGCCCCAGCATTTT
CASSRDRGEPQHF
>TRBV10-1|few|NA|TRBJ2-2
TGCGCCAGCAGTCGAGCTAGGAACACCGGGGAGCTGTTTTTT
CASSRARNTGELFF
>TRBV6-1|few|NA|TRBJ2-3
TGTGCCAGCAGTCCCGGAGGGGTAGTATCAGATACGCAGTATTTT
CASSPGGVVSDTQYF
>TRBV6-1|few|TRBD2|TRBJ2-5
TGTGCCAGCAGCCTCGTTCGGGGGGGCCAAGAGACCCAGTACTTC
CASSLVRGGQETQYF
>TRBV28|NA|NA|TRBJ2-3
TGTGCCAGCAGGACGGGGGGCCACCGCACAGATACGCAGTATTTT
CASRTGGHRTDTQYF
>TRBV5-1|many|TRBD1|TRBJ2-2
TGCGCCAGCAGCCTCCAGGGACAGGGGGCCGGGGAGCTGTTTTTT
CASSLQGQGAGELFF
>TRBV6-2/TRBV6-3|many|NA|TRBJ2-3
TGTGCCAGCAGATCAGGAACCGATACGCAGTATTTT
CASRSGTDTQYF
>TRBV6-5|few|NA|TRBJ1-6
TGTGCCAGCAGTTTGACAAAGGGGGATAATTCACCCCTCCACTTT
CASSLTKGDNSPLHF
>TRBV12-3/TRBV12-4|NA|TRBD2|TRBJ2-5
TGTGCCAGCAGTCCAAACGGACTAGATCAAGAGACCCAGTACTTC
CASSPNGLDQETQYF
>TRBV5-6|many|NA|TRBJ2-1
TGTGCCAGCAGCTGGCTTAGTGCGTCGGAGTTCTTC
CASSWLSASEFF
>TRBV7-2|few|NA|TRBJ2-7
TGTGCCAGCAGCTCCCCCTCACATACAGGGAGCTACGAGCAGTACTTC
CASSSPSHTGSYEQYF
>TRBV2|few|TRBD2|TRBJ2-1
TGTGCCAGCAGTCCTAATCGGGGGGGCGCGCGGGAGCAGTTCTTC
CASSPNRGGAREQFF
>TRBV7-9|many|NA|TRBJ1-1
TGTGCCAGCAGCTTCGAGACAGCCAGGACTGAAGCTTTCTTT
CASSFETARTEAFF
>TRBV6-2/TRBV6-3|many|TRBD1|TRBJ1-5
TGTGCCAGCAATCTTGGACAGGGGGGAAATCAGCCCCAGCATTTT
CASNLGQGGNQPQHF
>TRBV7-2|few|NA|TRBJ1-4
TGTGCCAGCAGCTTACGGGGGAAGGAAAAACTGTTTTTT
CASSLRGKEKLFF
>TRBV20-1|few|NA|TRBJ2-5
TGCAGTGCTAGAGTAGGGTTAGAGACCCAGTACTTC
CSARVGLETQYF
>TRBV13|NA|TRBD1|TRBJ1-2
TGTGCCAGCAGCGGCGAAAACGACAGGGATTACTATGGCTACACCTTC
CASSGENDRDYYGYTF
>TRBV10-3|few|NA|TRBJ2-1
TGTGCCATTGGGGTCGTGGGGGATGATGAGCAGTTCTTC
CAIGVVGDDEQFF
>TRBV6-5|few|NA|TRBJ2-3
TGTGCCAGCAGTTTACAGGGTTGGACAGATACGCAGTATTTT
CASSLQGWTDTQYF
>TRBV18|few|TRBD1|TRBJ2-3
TGTGCCAGCTCATCCCCGTCGGGACAGGGTGAGATTTTT
CASSSPSGQGEIF
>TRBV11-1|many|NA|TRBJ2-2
TGTGCCAGCATCGCAAACACCGGGGAGCTGTTTTTT
CASIANTGELFF
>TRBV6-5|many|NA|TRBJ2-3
TGTGCCAGCAGCCCCGCCTGGGGCACGCAGTATTTT
CASSPAWGTQYF
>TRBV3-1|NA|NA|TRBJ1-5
TGTGCCAGCAGCCAGGGAGGGGGGGAACAGCCCCAGCATTTT
CASSQGGGEQPQHF
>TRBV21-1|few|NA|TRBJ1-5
TGTGCCAGCAGCAAAAGACCCGACGCGATAGTGGCCCATCAGCCCCAGCATTTT
CASSKRPDAIVAHQPQHF
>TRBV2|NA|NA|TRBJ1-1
TGTGCCAGCAGTAATACTGCAGGGGACACTGAAGCTTTCTTT
CASSNTAGDTEAFF
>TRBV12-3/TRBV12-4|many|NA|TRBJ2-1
TGTGCCAGCAGTTTAAAGCAGGGGATCTACAATGAGCAGTTCTTC
CASSLKQGIYNEQFF
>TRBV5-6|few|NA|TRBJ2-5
TGTGCCAGCAGCTTCGGACTGGGGGGGACCCAGTACTTC
CASSFGLGGTQYF
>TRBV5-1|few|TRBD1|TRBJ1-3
TGCGCCAGCAGCCCTGGACAGGGAGGTCCCTTTGCTGGAAACACCATATATTTT
CASSPGQGGPFAGNTIYF
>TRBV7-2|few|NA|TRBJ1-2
TGTGCCAGCAGCCCCGGCAGGTTCTATGGCTACACCTTC
CASSPGRFYGYTF
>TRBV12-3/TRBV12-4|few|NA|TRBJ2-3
TGTGCCAGCAGTTTGAGGGGTGGGGGGAGCACAGATACGCAGTATTTT
CASSLRGGGSTDTQYF
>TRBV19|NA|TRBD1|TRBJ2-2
TGTGCCAGTAGCCGGACAGGGGGCTTAAGCGTGGAGCTGTTTTTT
CASSRTGGLSVELFF
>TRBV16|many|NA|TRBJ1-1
TGTGCCAGCAGCCAGTTTCGGTCAGCTGAAGCTTTCTTT
CASSQFRSAEAFF
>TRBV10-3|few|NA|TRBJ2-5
TGTGCCATCAGTGACGGACAGCCTCTACAAGAGACCCAGTACTTC
CAISDGQPLQETQYF
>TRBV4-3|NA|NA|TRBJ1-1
TGCGCCAGCAGCCACGATGAGAGGGTGACTGAAGCTTTCTTT
CASSHDERVTEAFF
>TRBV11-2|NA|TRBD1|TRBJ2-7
TGTGCCAGCAGCTCGGACAGGGGGCTGGAGCAGTACTTC
CASSSDRGLEQYF
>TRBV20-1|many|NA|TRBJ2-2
TGCAGTGCTAGAATAACAGGCACCGGGGAGCTGTTTTTT
CSARITGTGELFF
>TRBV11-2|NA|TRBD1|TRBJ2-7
TGTGCCAGCAGCTCGAGGACAGGGCACTCCTTAAGCTCCTACGAGCAGTACTTC
CASSSRTGHSLSSYEQYF
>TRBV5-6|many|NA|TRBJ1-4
TGTGCCAGCATCAAACTAGGGGTCGACGAAAAACTGTTTTTT
CASIKLGVDEKLFF
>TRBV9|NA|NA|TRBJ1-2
TGTGCCAGCAGGGGTAACTATGGCTACACCTTC
CASRGNYGYTF
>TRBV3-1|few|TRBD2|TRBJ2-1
TGTGCCAGCAGCCAACAGCGGGGGGGGATCTACAATGAGCAGTTCTTC
CASSQQRGGIYNEQFF
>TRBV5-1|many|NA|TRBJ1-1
TGTGCCAGCAGCTTATCGGCAGGGAACACTGAAGCTTTCTTT
CASSLSAGNTEAFF
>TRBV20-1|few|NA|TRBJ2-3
TGCAGTGCTAGGCATCTCCCCGATACGCAGTATTTT
CSARHLPDTQYF